This section outlines one T cell receptor beta chain sequence together with its context. The germline gives CDR1 MNHEY, CDR2 SVGAGI. The V gene end was trimmed by 2 bases and the J gene end by 1 base; junction bases not matched to a gene: 2. The CDR3 has 14 residues. Under the authors' procedure: It was from reference gene primer amplification that nucleated cell counts were estimated. Assay: immunoSEQ multiplex PCR; the TCRdb copy retains only in-frame clones and omits some. V and J calls and clone size are given by that table; D and trimming were obtained from the DNA. This sample has about 270,000 clones, with 82% found just once. The data belong to a study of blood T cell repertoires in COVID-19. Study background: Italy, Spain and the United States were the sources of the convalescent and acute COVID-19 samples. PBMCs, B-cell-depleted T cells, or T cells provided the cDNA or gDNA that made up the material.

Sequencing used peripheral blood. The rearrangement joins TRBV6-5 to TRBJ2-7; 7 positions agree with TRBD1. This receptor was taken from a woman aged 18-35 years with acute or convalescent COVID-19. CDR3 residues: CASSYPGQSYEQYF. Here the CDR3 DNA reads TGTGCCAGCAGTTACCCGGGACAGTCCTACGAGCAGTACTTC.